The next 13 T cell receptor beta chains were all read from a single sample in a study of tissue T cells after allogeneic stem cell transplantation. Sequencing was performed with immunoSEQ multiplex PCR; in TCRdb, only in-frame clones are kept and a portion is missing. This table has some 24,000 clones, over 70% appearing once. Sample: tissue from the ileum, taken at autopsy. All receptors derive from a female donor of 60 years or more with lung cancer.

This clone has a handful of counts. V is TRBV18 and J is TRBJ1-6, with TRBD1 as a possible D gene (5 bases). CDR3 length: 15 residues. V gave up 3 bases and J gave up 7 bases, with 13 bases separating them. From germline, CDR1 is KGHSH and CDR2 LQKENI. As DNA, the CDR3 is TGTGCCAGCTCACCGGATCAGGGTAGCAATTCACCCCTCCACTTT. It translates to CASSPDQGSNSPLHF.

V usage is TRBV10-1 and J usage is TRBJ2-1, with TRBD1 matching over 12 bases. The CDR3 runs 20 residues. The ends lost 2 bases at V and 2 bases at J; junction bases unmatched: 13. The germline V gene has CDR1 WNHNN and CDR2 SYGVQD (reference sequence). CDR3 DNA: TGCGCCAGCAGTGAGAGAAGGGACAGGGGGCCTTTACCTACCTACAATGAGCAGTTCTTC. Translating it yields CASSERRDRGPLPTYNEQFF.

The V gene is TRBV18, the J gene TRBJ2-5; D possibly corresponds to TRBD1 (6 bases). V was cut by 3 bases and J by 4 bases, with 15 bases left in between. Germline-derived CDR1 and CDR2 are KGHSH and LQKENI. CDR3 length: 15 amino acids. The CDR3 DNA reads TGTGCCAGCTCACCGCGGGTACAGGGCGGAGAGACCCAGTACTTC. This encodes CASSPRVQGGETQYF.

A remark on this clone: Other DNA sequences in the sample encode the same CDR3. The gene calls are TRBV20-1 and TRBJ2-7; D unclear. The germline V and J ends were trimmed by 0 bases and 6 bases, with 6 bases remaining between them. The CDR3 contains 11 residues. Germline V gene data show CDR1 as DFQATT and CDR2 as SNEGSKA (reference sequence). CDR3 nucleotides: TGCAGTGCTAGAGAGATAAGCGAGCAGTACTTC. Protein sequence: CSAREISEQYF.

This clone was seen only once. The chain couples TRBV19 to TRBJ2-7; no definite D call. The CDR3 consists of 13 residues. CDR1 is LNHDA and CDR2 is SQIVND in the germline V gene (reference sequence). V was shortened by 8 bases and J by 3 bases, with 14 bases between the two germline ends. The CDR3 spells CASAVALLYEQYF. CDR3 in DNA: TGTGCCAGTGCAGTCGCCCTGCTCTACGAGCAGTACTTC.

The chain links TRBV18 to TRBJ2-1, with 12 bases identical to TRBD1. This CDR3 has 17 amino acids. V gave up 3 bases and J gave up 9 bases; unmatched junction bases: 12. CDR1 KGHSH and CDR2 LQKENI come from the germline V gene. The CDR3 spells CASSPVGTGGVGGEQFF. CDR3 in DNA: TGTGCCAGCTCACCGGTCGGGACAGGGGGCGTTGGGGGTGAGCAGTTCTTC. The full variable domain, completed using reference TRBV18 and TRBJ2-1, is NAGVMQNPRHLVRRRGQEARLRCSPMKGHSHVYWYRQLPEEGLKFMVYLQKENIIDESGMPKERFSAEFPKEGPSILRIQQVVRGDSAAYFCASSPVGTGGVGGEQFFGPGTRLTVL.

In regard to this clone: At one end the junction does not follow the germline gene, possibly because of a read error. V is TRBV6-5 and J is TRBJ1-2; 7 bases map to TRBD1. The CDR3 extends over 14 amino acids. Germline V gene sequence: CDR1 MNHEY, CDR2 SVGAGI. The CDR3 region is CASSDSGTAYGYTF. The CDR3 region has the DNA TGTGCCAGCAGTGACTCCGGGACAGCCTATGGCTACACCTTC.

This chain joins TRBV2 and TRBJ1-2; D is ambiguous. The V gene lost 4 bases and the J gene lost 6 bases, with 9 bases spanning the gap. CDR1 and CDR2 from the germline V gene are SNHLY and FYNNEI. CDR3 length: 12 residues. The CDR3 loop reads CASSVRGDGYTF. The CDR3 DNA reads as TGTGCCAGCAGTGTTCGGGGAGATGGCTACACCTTC.

V and J are TRBV9 and TRBJ2-3; TRBD2 matches at 8 bases. CDR1 is SGDLS, CDR2 YYNGEE, per germline. The CDR3 runs 16 residues. The V gene end was trimmed by 4 bases and the J gene end by 3 bases; junction bases not matched to a gene: 10. CDR3 sequence: CASSRSAASGTDTQYF. DNA for the CDR3: TGTGCCAGCAGCCGGAGTGCGGCTAGCGGGACAGATACGCAGTATTTT.

The chain employs TRBV2 and TRBJ1-5, with D hard to call. The germline gives CDR1 SNHLY, CDR2 FYNNEI. With 6 bases removed from V and 0 bases from J, the gap between germline ends came to 15 bases. The CDR3 totals 16 residues. The CDR3 loop reads CASSRGLPYSNQPQHF. The DNA of the CDR3 is TGTGCCAGCAGCCGAGGTTTGCCTTATAGCAATCAGCCCCAGCATTTT.

The chain has TRBV10-2 and TRBJ1-2, with a possible D match to TRBD1 (5 bases). Trimming left V 5 bases short and J 6 bases short, with 13 bases between. The CDR3 is 13 residues long. The germline gives CDR1 WSHSY, CDR2 SAAADI. This CDR3 reads CASSLQGWDGYTF. DNA for the CDR3: TGCGCCAGCAGTCTCCAGGGCTGGGATGGCTACACCTTC.

This clone appeared a few times. The genes are TRBV5-1 and TRBJ1-1; 9 nucleotides line up with TRBD1. Germline trimming cut 4 bases from V and 4 bases from J; bases unmatched to any gene: 8. The V gene's germline CDR1 is SGHRS and CDR2 YFSETQ. The CDR3 has 15 residues. The CDR3 DNA sequence: TGCGCCAGCAGCGGGGGGACAGGGAGTAGCACTGAAGCTTTCTTT. Translated, it gives CASSGGTGSSTEAFF.

This clone counts as medium-sized (0.01 to 0.1%). The chain is built from TRBV6-5 and TRBJ1-2; D gene unclear. The CDR3 runs 14 residues. Trimming removed 1 base from V and 4 bases from J, with 10 bases in between. Germline CDR1 reads MNHEY; CDR2 reads SVGAGI. The CDR3 region has the DNA TGTGCCAGCAGTTACTGGGCGGGTCCCTATGGCTACACCTTC. Protein sequence: CASSYWAGPYGYTF.